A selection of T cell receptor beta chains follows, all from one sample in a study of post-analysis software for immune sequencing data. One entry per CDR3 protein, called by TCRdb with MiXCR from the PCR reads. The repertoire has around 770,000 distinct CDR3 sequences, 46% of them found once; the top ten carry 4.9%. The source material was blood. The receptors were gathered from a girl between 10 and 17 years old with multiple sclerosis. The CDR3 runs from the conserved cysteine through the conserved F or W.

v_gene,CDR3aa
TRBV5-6,CASSPLAGDRDGNTEAFF
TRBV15,CATSRDPSSSYGYTF
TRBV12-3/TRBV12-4,CASSLSSGSKETQYF
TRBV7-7,CASSRGPAPHNEQFF
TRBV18,CASSFLLTGYYNEQFF
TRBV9,CASSQTALPTYEQYF
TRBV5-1,CASSWVAGPYEQYF
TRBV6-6,CASSYLAGGPEETQYF
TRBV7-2,CASSLDRLSYNEQFF
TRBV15,CATSQLGQLIQETQYF
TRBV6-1,CASSEEVRQPYEQYF
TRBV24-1,CVTSAWGTSGGETQYF
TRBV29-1,CSVEGKSYIQYF
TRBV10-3,CAISGGGVATGRPYEQYF
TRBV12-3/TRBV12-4,CASSQTGRNTEAFF
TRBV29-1,CSVGTGGLREQYF
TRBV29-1,CSAPGQPYEQYF
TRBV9,CASSVGGRAISDTQYF
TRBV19,CASTPGTTGANVLTF
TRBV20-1,CSAPSLSEQFF
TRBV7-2,CASSLVHEQYF
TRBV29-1,CSVVPGQGEETQYF
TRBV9,CASSVAGDRNTDTQYF
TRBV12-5,CASGAPGDTQYF
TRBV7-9,CAYRGDSPGEETQYF
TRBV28,CASSASGRLPTDTQYF
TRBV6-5,CASSYSLGHEQYF
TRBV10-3,CAISDPGGLGETQYF
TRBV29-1,CSGLSYEQFF
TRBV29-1,CSVESGRWGEQFF
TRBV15,CATRKGPSSYNEQFF
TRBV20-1,CSWGVGEQYF
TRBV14,CASSQRGPLNTEAFF
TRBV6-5,CASSYGGGRGGETQYF
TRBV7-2,CASSLAGSGTYNEQFF
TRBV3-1,CASNRQGTRRTYEQYF
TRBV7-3,CASSLKGLSSYNEQFF
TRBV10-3,CAIRDRGRGTQYF
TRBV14,CASSRTITYEQYF
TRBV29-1,CSADESGTEAFF
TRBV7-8,CASGTWRRGSDYEQYF
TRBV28,CASSFPHEETQYF
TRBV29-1,CSATGSGYTF
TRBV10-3,CAISAQDSNQPQHF
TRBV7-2,CASSRWGGTKSYEQYF
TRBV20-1,CSAFPGTGNQPQHF